The 5 T cell receptor beta chains in this list originate from one sample, sequenced in a study of cytomegalovirus exposure and HLA in healthy donors (dated by TCRdb to about 2017). Receptors were amplified or captured by the immunoSEQ multiplex PCR assay. For the multiplex PCR, a mixture combining 60 forward primers for TCR Vbeta segments and 13 reverse primers for TCR Jbeta segments was used. Drawn from immuneACCESS, this table holds only the in-frame rearrangements with V and J called that TCRdb kept. Clones are partly lost; checked studies trace under half to an unresolved V gene and leave the rest unexplained. The sample table lists about 150,000 clones, over 60% of them with a count of one. Of the sample, around 2.2% falls within the top ten clones. Sequenced sample: PBMCs. These receptors all stem from a man aged 40-49 years in good health and CMV-seronegative.

The chain is built from TRBV9 and TRBJ1-2; D unresolved. V was trimmed by 0 bases and J by 8 bases, leaving 11 bases between them. The CDR3 runs to 13 residues. CDR1 and CDR2 (germline): SGDLS, YYNGEE. The CDR3 DNA follows: TGTGCCAGCAGCGTAGGCTCCTGGAGCGGCTACACCTTC. This encodes CASSVGSWSGYTF.

The gene calls are TRBV18 and TRBJ1-3; possibly TRBD1 for D (6 bases). This CDR3 is 13 amino acids long. V lost 6 bases and J lost 4, with 10 bases in between. Per germline, CDR1 KGHSH and CDR2 LQKENI. The CDR3 coding sequence is TGTGCCAGCTCTCCCCAGGGGGGAAACACCATATATTTT. Translated: CASSPQGGNTIYF.

This chain connects TRBV5-4 to TRBJ2-7; 8 bases are shared with TRBD1. The V segment lost 4 bases and the J segment 1 base; nucleotides outside the gene matches: 10. CDR3 size: 16 residues. The germline gives CDR1 SGHNT, CDR2 YYREEE (reference sequence). CDR3: CASSPPPGQVSYEQYF. CDR3 sequence (DNA): TGTGCCAGCAGCCCACCCCCGGGACAGGTTTCCTACGAGCAGTACTTC. The full variable domain, rest sourced from reference TRBV5-4 and TRBJ2-7, is ETGVTQSPTHLIKTRGQQVTLRCSSQSGHNTVSWYQQALGQGPQFIFQYYREEENGRGNFPPRFSGLQFPNYSSELNVNALELDDSALYLCASSPPPGQVSYEQYFGPGTRLTVT.

This sequence joins TRBV9 and TRBJ2-7, with 7 bases matching TRBD1. CDR1 SGDLS and CDR2 YYNGEE come from the germline V gene. The CDR3 loop spans 15 amino acids. Losses at the gene ends were 3 bases for V and 3 bases for J; bases not matched to a gene: 9. In DNA, the CDR3 is TGTGCCAGCAGCGCCCGGGACAGAAATTACTACGAGCAGTACTTC. Translation: CASSARDRNYYEQYF.

The CDR3 spells CASSEIMYEQYF. The CDR3 DNA follows: TGTGCCAGCAGTGAAATTATGTACGAGCAGTACTTC. The chain recombines TRBV2 with TRBJ2-7, with D unclear. The germline V gene has CDR1 SNHLY and CDR2 FYNNEI. Trimming left V 2 bases short and J 4 bases short, with 6 bases between. This CDR3 spans 12 amino acids.